Listed here are 30 T cell receptor beta chains from one sample, sequenced in a study of patients and donors after allogeneic stem cell transplantation. A single record per CDR3 protein comes from TCRdb applying MiXCR to the RT-PCR reads. Seen here are about 160,000 distinct CDR3 sequences, about a third observed once, and the top ten hold 50%. Sequenced sample: blood, either unsorted or a sorted T cell fraction (not recorded which). These receptors were collected from a human donor who was either an allogeneic HSCT recipient or a stem cell or donor lymphocyte infusion donor (not recorded which). It is not recorded whose cells these are; they may come from a transplant donor.

This clonotype was detected a few times. The J gene is TRBJ1-6, the V gene TRBV12-3 or TRBV12-4; the D gene is possibly TRBD1 (5 bases). CDR3 length equals 14 residues. The V end lost 3 bases, the J end lost 10 bases, and 13 bases lay between the germline ends. The CDR3 nucleotides are TGTGCCAGCAGTTTGGGGGTTAAAGGATCACCCCTCCACTTT. Protein sequence: CASSLGVKGSPLHF.

The table lists this clonotype with a few counts. This chain joins TRBV19 and TRBJ1-6; D unclear. Trimming took 5 bases from V and 0 from J, leaving 5 bases between them. Germline V lookup: CDR1 LNHDA, CDR2 SQIVND (reference sequence). This CDR3 contains 14 residues. The CDR3 coding sequence is TGTGCCAGTAGTGGTGGCTCCTATAATTCACCCCTCCACTTT. Protein sequence: CASSGGSYNSPLHF. Based on the CDR3 plus reference TRBV19 and TRBJ1-6, the full variable domain is DGGITQSPKYLFRKEGQNVTLSCEQNLNHDAMYWYRQDPGQGLRLIYYSQIVNDFQKGDIAEGYSVSREKKESFPLTVTSAQKNPTAFYLCASSGGSYNSPLHFGNGTRLTVT.

The chain recombines TRBV4-3 with TRBJ1-4; no clear D gene. This CDR3 is 14 amino acids long. The germline V gene has CDR1 LGHNA and CDR2 YSLEER. V lost 3 bases and J 5 bases, leaving 10 bases between the germline ends. This chain's CDR3 is CASSHPGRNEKLFF. The CDR3 DNA is TGCGCCAGCAGCCATCCCGGCAGAAATGAAAAACTGTTTTTT.

This chain links TRBV7-9 with TRBJ1-6; a possible D gene is TRBD1 (5 bases). Germline CDR1 SEHNR, CDR2 FQNEAQ (reference sequence). The V end lost 2 bases, the J end lost 2 bases, and 16 bases lay between the germline ends. The CDR3 extends over 18 amino acids. Written as DNA, the CDR3 is TGTGCCAGCAGCTTATTTCGGGGGACTGTCACCTATAATTCACCCCTCCACTTT. Residues: CASSLFRGTVTYNSPLHF.

V and J are TRBV6-2 or TRBV6-3 and TRBJ1-2, with D possibly TRBD1 on 6 matching bases. Trimming stripped 6 bases from V and 7 bases from J, with 18 bases between. CDR1 MNHEY and CDR2 SVGEGT come from the germline V gene. The CDR3 is 14 amino acids. The CDR3 DNA follows: TGTGCCAGCAGGAGCAACGGGACACCTGCTGGCTACACCTTC. It codes for CASRSNGTPAGYTF.

J is TRBJ1-2 and V is TRBV10-3, with D tentatively TRBD1 (6 bases). Germline V gives CDR1 ENHRY, CDR2 SYGVKD. The CDR3 loop spans 14 amino acids. Trimming pared 4 bases from V and 4 bases from J, leaving 13 bases between. This CDR3 is CAISAVRGTYGYTF. In DNA, the CDR3 is TGTGCCATCAGTGCTGTAAGGGGGACCTATGGCTACACCTTC.

The gene calls are TRBV27 and TRBJ2-1; perhaps TRBD1 as D (5 bases). The CDR3 runs to 12 residues. Germline V gene lookup returns CDR1 MNHEY and CDR2 SMNVEV (reference sequence). V lost 4 bases, J lost 8 bases, and 9 bases lay in between. CDR3 DNA: TGTGCCAGCAGTTCAGGGTTCCATGAGCAGTTCTTC. It is translated as CASSSGFHEQFF.

This clonotype was observed a few times. V is TRBV20-1 and J is TRBJ1-5; D is unresolved. The germline V and J ends were trimmed by 0 bases and 6 bases, with 9 bases remaining between them. The CDR3 runs to 13 residues. Germline CDR1 reads DFQATT; CDR2 reads SNEGSKA (reference sequence). CDR3 nucleotide sequence: TGCAGTGCTAGAGATAAGGGCTCTCAGCCCCAGCATTTT. Translated: CSARDKGSQPQHF.

The rearrangement uses TRBV7-2 and TRBJ1-4; the match to TRBD1 covers 7 bases. CDR3 length: 14 amino acids. V lost 0 bases to trimming and J lost 10 bases; unmatched junction nucleotides: 5. Germline CDR1 is SGHTA and CDR2 is FQGNSA. CDR3 nucleotide sequence: TGTGCCAGCAGCTTAGCCGTAGGGGGCGGAAAACTGTTTTTT. This encodes CASSLAVGGGKLFF.

In its sample, this clonotype was seen a few times. This chain joins TRBV4-2 and TRBJ1-5, with TRBD1 matching 10 bases. Trimming took 4 bases from V and 3 from J; bases not matched to a gene: 6. Germline V CDR1 and CDR2: LGHNA, YNFKEQ. There are 16 residues in the CDR3. The CDR3 here is CASSPGQGYNNQPQHF. In DNA, the CDR3 is TGTGCCAGCAGCCCGGGACAGGGGTATAACAATCAGCCCCAGCATTTT.

The CDR3 loop reads CASSQDPGQGANSNTEAFF. In nucleotides, the CDR3 is TGCGCCAGCAGCCAAGATCCGGGACAGGGGGCCAACTCGAACACTGAAGCTTTCTTT. The V call is TRBV4-3, the J call TRBJ1-1; 12 bases map to TRBD1. Germline V lookup: CDR1 LGHNA, CDR2 YSLEER. The CDR3 has 19 residues. The V segment lost 0 bases and the J segment 1 base; nucleotides outside the gene matches: 9.

The rearrangement links TRBV7-2 to TRBJ2-1; TRBD1 matches at 8 bases. CDR1 and CDR2 from the germline V gene are SGHTA and FQGNSA. The V segment lost 4 bases and the J segment 5 bases; nucleotides outside the gene matches: 4. The CDR3 consists of 14 residues. The DNA for the CDR3 is TGTGCCAGCAGCTGGAGACAGGGGAACAATGAGCAGTTCTTC. Translation: CASSWRQGNNEQFF.

This clonotype occurred a few times. The chain couples TRBV20-1 to TRBJ2-7; D remains unclear. CDR1 is DFQATT and CDR2 is SNEGSKA in the germline V gene (reference sequence). V shed 1 base and J shed 1 base, with 8 bases lying between them. This CDR3 contains 13 residues. The CDR3 bases are TGCAGTGCTAGAGGTGGGGTGTCCTACGAGCAGTACTTC. Protein product: CSARGGVSYEQYF.

This clonotype was detected a few times. The chain combines TRBV2 with TRBJ1-1; possible D gene TRBD1, 6 bases. CDR3 length equals 14 residues. Trimming left V 6 bases short and J 5 bases short, with 16 bases between. CDR1 and CDR2 (germline): SNHLY, FYNNEI. This CDR3 is CASRWTVGRTEAFF. The CDR3 nucleotides read TGTGCCAGCAGGTGGACAGTGGGTAGGACTGAAGCTTTCTTT. Drawing the rest from reference TRBV2 and TRBJ1-1, the complete variable domain is EPEVTQTPSHQVTQMGQEVILRCVPISNHLYFYWYRQILGQKVEFLVSFYNNEISEKSEIFDDQFSVERPDGSNFTLKIRSTKLEDSAMYFCASRWTVGRTEAFFGQGTRLTVV.

This clonotype turned up a few times. The chain employs TRBV5-5 and TRBJ1-6; no clear D gene. The germline gives CDR1 SGHKS, CDR2 YYEKEE (reference sequence). The CDR3 contains 16 residues. Trimming left V 0 bases short and J 3 bases short, with 10 bases between. CDR3 sequence reads: CASSLAAGFYNSPLHF. The CDR3, as DNA: TGTGCCAGCAGCTTGGCCGCAGGCTTCTATAATTCACCCCTCCACTTT.

CDR3 coding DNA: TGTGCCAGCAGCCCGCAGACAGTGTCTAATTCACCCCTCCACTTT. Its translation: CASSPQTVSNSPLHF. This sequence joins TRBV7-2 and TRBJ1-6; D possibly corresponds to TRBD1 (5 bases). Germline assignment: CDR1 SGHTA and CDR2 FQGNSA. CDR3 length: 15 residues. Trimming removed 5 bases from V and 6 bases from J, with 14 bases in between.

The chain couples TRBV6-1 to TRBJ1-2; 7 nucleotides line up with TRBD1. Germline loops: CDR1 MNHNS, CDR2 SASEGT. The trim removed 6 bases at V and 4 bases at J, leaving 8 bases unmatched. This CDR3 has 14 residues. CDR3 in amino acids: CASSWGQRLYGYTF. In DNA form, the CDR3 reads TGTGCCAGCAGCTGGGGACAGCGCCTCTATGGCTACACCTTC.

This chain uses TRBV7-8 with TRBJ2-6; D remains ambiguous. This CDR3 contains 17 residues. Trimming pared 1 base from V and 0 bases from J, leaving 10 bases between. Germline V CDR1 and CDR2: SGHVS, FQNEAQ. CDR3 amino acids: CASSLGPHSSGANVLTF. The CDR3, as DNA: TGTGCCAGCAGCTTAGGGCCCCACAGCTCTGGGGCCAACGTCCTGACTTTC.

The chain has TRBV12-3 or TRBV12-4 and TRBJ1-2, with 7 positions matching TRBD1. J was trimmed by 8 bases and V by 6 bases; bases with no gene match: 12. The CDR3 consists of 14 residues. The CDR3 is CASSPRQGGRGYTF. Written as DNA, the CDR3 is TGTGCCAGCAGCCCCCGACAGGGAGGTAGAGGCTACACCTTC.

There are a few counts of this clonotype. The J gene is TRBJ2-1, the V gene TRBV6-2 or TRBV6-3; 7 bases are a match to TRBD2. This CDR3 comprises 20 residues. In germline, CDR1 is MNHEY, CDR2 SVGEGT. V was clipped by 0 bases and J by 0 bases; unmatched bases: 14. CDR3 in amino acids: CASSYSKHRLTGGSYNEQFF. CDR3 bases: TGTGCCAGCAGTTACTCGAAGCACCGACTGACGGGGGGCTCCTACAATGAGCAGTTCTTC.

V is TRBV4-2 and J is TRBJ1-5; D might be TRBD1 (5 bases). Germline values: CDR1 LGHNA, CDR2 YNFKEQ. The CDR3 is 18 residues long. Trimming cost V 4 bases and J 0 bases, with 19 bases left between them. CDR3 nucleotide sequence: TGTGCCAGCAGCCGAACAGGTCTTGGGCAATATAGCAATCAGCCCCAGCATTTT. Protein: CASSRTGLGQYSNQPQHF.

This sequence joins TRBV6-5 and TRBJ1-2; 9 bases map to TRBD1. Germline lookup yields CDR1 MNHEY and CDR2 SVGAGI. The CDR3 has 15 residues. The J segment lost 2 bases and the V segment lost 4 bases, leaving 5 bases of the junction unmatched. As DNA, the CDR3 is TGTGCCAGCAGTTTCACAGGGGGCGACAACTATGGCTACACCTTC. Translation gives CASSFTGGDNYGYTF.

For the CDR3, the DNA is TGCAGTGCTAGGGGGCCGACAGGAGACATTCCACCTTTTAGCAATCAGCCCCAGCATTTT. It translates to CSARGPTGDIPPFSNQPQHF. V and J are TRBV20-1 and TRBJ1-5, with a tentative D call TRBD1 (6 bases). CDR3 length: 20 amino acids. V lost 3 bases and J 0 bases, leaving 27 bases between the germline ends. Germline CDR1 and CDR2: DFQATT and SNEGSKA (reference sequence).

This clonotype was observed a few times. The V and J genes are TRBV12-3 or TRBV12-4 and TRBJ1-4; D not resolved. Deletions cut 5 bases from V and 0 bases from J, with 10 bases between. The CDR3 length is 15 residues. CDR3 sequence: CASSPPGATNEKLFF. The CDR3 DNA reads as TGTGCCAGCAGTCCCCCCGGCGCAACTAATGAAAAACTGTTTTTT.

The chain links TRBV15 to TRBJ2-3, with D possibly matching TRBD2 (6 bases). Trimming took off 0 bases at V and 6 bases at J, with 10 bases between the two ends. Germline values: CDR1 LNHNV, CDR2 YYDKDF (reference sequence). The CDR3 consists of 14 residues. The CDR3 bases are TGTGCCACCAGCAGAGACGCGCGGGGCGATACGCAGTATTTT. Its translation is CATSRDARGDTQYF.

This clonotype appeared a few times. The chain has TRBV4-3 and TRBJ1-6, with a weak D call TRBD1 (6 bases). V was trimmed by 0 bases and J by 10 bases, leaving 13 bases between them. CDR1 is LGHNA and CDR2 is YSLEER in the germline V gene. This CDR3 is built from 15 residues. The chain's CDR3 is CASSQESAGASPLHF. CDR3 coding DNA: TGCGCCAGCAGCCAAGAATCGGCAGGGGCATCACCCCTCCACTTT.

The sample holds a few counts of this clonotype. One end of the junction fails to match germline, which may point to a read error. CDR3 region: CASSPLRGLGIF. CDR3 coding DNA: TGTGCCAGCAGTCCTCTCCGAGGACTTGGGATCTTC. The chain joins TRBV28 to TRBJ2-1; weak D call: TRBD2 (5 bases). The CDR3 runs 12 residues. Germline CDR1 MDHEN, CDR2 SYDVKM.

This clonotype has only a few counts. This chain uses TRBV10-3 with TRBJ1-6; D is undetermined. CDR1 and CDR2 (germline): ENHRY, SYGVKD. The CDR3 covers 14 residues. V lost 6 bases to trimming and J lost 8 bases, with 14 bases between them. The CDR3: CAISPGSQDSPLHF. The CDR3 DNA reads TGTGCCATCAGCCCGGGAAGCCAGGATTCACCCCTCCACTTT.

A single count supports this clonotype. V gene TRBV6-5 combines with J gene TRBJ2-2, with D unresolved. The V end was cut by 2 bases, the J end by 5 bases, with 9 bases between. The germline CDR1 and CDR2 sequences are MNHEY and SVGAGI. The CDR3 sequence is 14 residues long. In DNA, the CDR3 is TGTGCCAGCAGTTACACGACATGGACCGGGGAGCTGTTTTTT. It translates to CASSYTTWTGELFF.

This clonotype was seen more than once but under ten times. The chain employs TRBV28 and TRBJ2-7; TRBD2 matches at 13 bases. Trimming cost V 3 bases and J 4 bases; bases outside gene matches: 0. This CDR3 has 14 amino acids. CDR1 and CDR2 (germline): MDHEN, SYDVKM. CDR3 nucleotides: TGTGCCAGCAGTTTGACTAGCGGGGGGTACGAGCAGTACTTC. It specifies CASSLTSGGYEQYF.